What follows are 27 T cell receptor beta chains derived from one specimen sequenced in a study of shared clonotypes between healthy human individuals. Produced via immunoSEQ multiplex PCR; TCRdb's table is partial and in-frame only. The sample carries roughly 650,000 clones, around 97% recorded once. Input material: naive CD4+ T cells sorted from blood. Subset noted: CD45RA+ positively selected. The receptors were gathered from a young woman in good health.

The chain has TRBV2 and TRBJ1-1; the D is unclear. Trimming cost V 4 bases and J 0 bases, with 12 bases left between them. The CDR3 is made up of 15 amino acids. Germline V gene sequence: CDR1 SNHLY, CDR2 FYNNEI. The CDR3 is CASSGGMLLNTEAFF. CDR3 in DNA: TGTGCCAGCAGTGGAGGAATGCTACTGAACACTGAAGCTTTCTTT.

The rearrangement uses TRBV27 and TRBJ2-3; 11 nucleotides match TRBD2. V lost 6 bases and J lost 5; bases outside the gene matches: 10. Germline CDR1 is MNHEY and CDR2 is SMNVEV (reference sequence). The length of the CDR3 is 16 residues. As DNA, the CDR3 is TGTGCCAGCAGGCCCTTAGCGGGAGGGCCAAAAGATACGCAGTATTTT. Protein: CASRPLAGGPKDTQYF.

The gene calls are TRBV7-2 and TRBJ2-5; 8 bases map to TRBD2. This CDR3 is built from 16 residues. The J segment lost 2 bases and the V segment lost 2 bases, leaving 7 bases of the junction unmatched. Germline CDR1 SGHTA, CDR2 FQGNSA. In DNA, the CDR3 is TGTGCCAGCAGCTTACTGGCGGGAGGCCTTCAAGAGACCCAGTACTTC. This gives the protein CASSLLAGGLQETQYF.

The gene calls are TRBV28 and TRBJ1-2; D is possibly TRBD1 (6 bases). The CDR3 is 12 residues long. Germline values: CDR1 MDHEN, CDR2 SYDVKM. CDR3 sequence: CAGRGGEYGYTF. The CDR3 nucleotides read TGTGCAGGGAGGGGGGGCGAGTATGGCTACACCTTC.

This rearrangement joins TRBV28 to TRBJ1-4, with D unresolved. The CDR3 sequence is 15 residues long. Germline loops: CDR1 MDHEN, CDR2 SYDVKM. V lost 2 bases and J 3 bases, leaving 10 bases between the germline ends. The CDR3 here is CASSLKLVANEKLFF. In DNA, the CDR3 is TGTGCCAGCAGTTTAAAGTTAGTGGCTAATGAAAAACTGTTTTTT. Complete variable domain (other parts from reference TRBV28 and TRBJ1-4): DVKVTQSSRYLVKRTGEKVFLECVQDMDHENMFWYRQDPGLGLRLIYFSYDVKMKEKGDIPEGYSVSREKKERFSLILESASTNQTSMYLCASSLKLVANEKLFFGSGTQLSVL.

The genes are TRBV5-1 and TRBJ1-1; D is undetermined. V shed 4 bases and J shed 7 bases, with 17 bases lying between them. CDR3 size: 14 residues. Germline CDR1 is SGHRS and CDR2 is YFSETQ. The CDR3 reads CASSQQPTQLEAFF. CDR3 in DNA: TGCGCCAGCAGCCAACAACCGACGCAGCTTGAAGCTTTCTTT.

V is TRBV2 and J is TRBJ1-1, with 11 bases fitting TRBD1. V lost 4 bases, J lost 3 bases, and 7 bases stayed unmatched. CDR3 size: 16 residues. CDR1 is SNHLY, CDR2 FYNNEI, per germline. DNA for the CDR3: TGTGCCAGCAGTGGTCCGGGACAGGGGGGGTACACTGAAGCTTTCTTT. Translation: CASSGPGQGGYTEAFF.

This clone was recorded only once. The chain is built from TRBV5-8 and TRBJ2-7; no clear D gene. Trimming left V 4 bases short and J 1 base short, with 9 bases between. There are 13 residues in the CDR3. Germline V gene sequence: CDR1 SGHTS, CDR2 YDEGEE. CDR3 nucleotides: TGTGCCAGCAGCGAAAGATTTTCCTACGAGCAGTACTTC. As protein: CASSERFSYEQYF.

The J gene is TRBJ2-1, the V gene TRBV6-6; D uncertain. In germline, CDR1 is MNHNY, CDR2 SVGAGI (reference sequence). CDR3 length: 11 residues. The V and J ends lost 2 bases and 8 bases respectively, with 4 bases between them. The CDR3 DNA reads TGTGCCAGCAGTTACATCGATGAGCAGTTCTTC. Protein product: CASSYIDEQFF.

The rearrangement joins TRBV4-1 to TRBJ2-7, with a possible D match to TRBD1 (5 bases). CDR3 size: 16 residues. V was clipped by 4 bases and J by 0 bases, with 16 bases between them. The germline V gene has CDR1 MGHRA and CDR2 YSYEKL. The CDR3, as DNA: TGCGCCAGCAGCCTACACGACAGTCTTAGCTCCTACGAGCAGTACTTC. This sequence encodes CASSLHDSLSSYEQYF.

The CDR3 DNA reads TGTGCCAGTGGCTCATTCTCCGAGCAGTACTTC. It is translated as CASGSFSEQYF. The V gene is TRBV19, the J gene TRBJ2-7; no clear D. Germline V gene sequence: CDR1 LNHDA, CDR2 SQIVND (reference sequence). This CDR3 region has 11 residues. The V gene lost 8 bases and the J gene lost 6 bases, with 11 bases spanning the gap. The whole variable domain, remainder taken from reference TRBV19 and TRBJ2-7, is DGGITQSPKYLFRKEGQNVTLSCEQNLNHDAMYWYRQDPGQGLRLIYYSQIVNDFQKGDIAEGYSVSREKKESFPLTVTSAQKNPTAFYLCASGSFSEQYFGPGTRLTVT.

This chain connects TRBV5-1 to TRBJ2-7; TRBD2 might be the D (5 bases). With 2 bases removed from V and 2 bases from J, the gap between germline ends came to 11 bases. The CDR3 loop spans 14 amino acids. CDR1 and CDR2 from the germline V gene are SGHRS and YFSETQ. CDR3 protein: CASSFGIPPYEQYF. For the CDR3, the DNA is TGCGCCAGCAGCTTCGGGATCCCTCCCTACGAGCAGTACTTC.

This chain connects TRBV7-3 to TRBJ2-5, with D perhaps given as TRBD1 or TRBD2 (5 bases each). CDR3 length equals 13 residues. Germline V CDR1 and CDR2: SGHTA, FQGTGA. Deletions cut 5 bases from V and 5 bases from J, with 12 bases between. CDR3 bases: TGTGCCAGCAGCGTGGGAGCAGGGGAGACCCAGTACTTC. It specifies CASSVGAGETQYF.

The chain is built from TRBV10-3 and TRBJ2-7, with D possibly being TRBD1 (5 bases). Deletions cut 2 bases from V and 3 bases from J, with 8 bases between. CDR3 size: 13 residues. CDR1 is ENHRY, CDR2 SYGVKD, per germline. In nucleotides, the CDR3 is TGTGCCATCAGTGAGGGCAGGGTCTACGAGCAGTACTTC. Translated, it gives CAISEGRVYEQYF.

The chain combines TRBV29-1 with TRBJ1-1; no firm D call. The CDR3 is made up of 10 amino acids. Trimming shortened V by 2 bases and J by 5 bases, and 3 bases separated the two germline ends. Germline CDR1 SQVTM, CDR2 ANQGSEA. CDR3 nucleotide sequence: TGCAGCGTTGAACTTACTGAAGCTTTCTTT. It specifies CSVELTEAFF.

The chain couples TRBV7-9 to TRBJ1-4, with 12 bases aligning to TRBD1. CDR1 and CDR2 from the germline V gene are SEHNR and FQNEAQ (reference sequence). V dropped 4 bases and J dropped 8; count of bases not matched to a gene: 5. The length of the CDR3 is 15 residues. CDR3 DNA sequence: TGTGCCAGCAGCTCACTGGGGACAGGGGGCGAAAAACTGTTTTTT. This gives the protein CASSSLGTGGEKLFF.

V and J are TRBV18 and TRBJ1-2; D may be TRBD1 (5 bases). Trimming stripped 1 base from V and 5 bases from J, with 11 bases between. The CDR3 length is 14 residues. Germline V CDR1 and CDR2: KGHSH, LQKENI. The CDR3 nucleotides are TGTGCCAGCTCACCACAGACAGAAATTTATGGCTACACCTTC. It encodes CASSPQTEIYGYTF.

The V gene is TRBV27, the J gene TRBJ2-7, with TRBD1 identical over 10 bases. In germline, CDR1 is MNHEY, CDR2 SMNVEV (reference sequence). Trimming removed 0 bases from V and 1 base from J; junction bases left unmatched: 3. CDR3 length: 16 amino acids. The CDR3 sequence: CASSLSRGQGSYEQYF. The CDR3 nucleotides read TGTGCCAGCAGTTTATCGAGGGGACAGGGGTCCTACGAGCAGTACTTC.

The rearrangement uses TRBV7-9 and TRBJ1-2; 10 bases are a match to TRBD1. The CDR3 extends over 15 amino acids. With V trimmed by 3 bases and J by 5 bases, 6 bases remained unmatched. Germline V gives CDR1 SEHNR, CDR2 FQNEAQ (reference sequence). This chain's CDR3 is CASSFPGQGLYGYTF. The CDR3 DNA reads TGTGCCAGCAGCTTCCCGGGACAGGGGCTATATGGCTACACCTTC.

The genes are TRBV13 and TRBJ2-1; unclear D gene. The germline CDR1 and CDR2 sequences are PRHDT and FYEKMQ (reference sequence). Trimming shortened V by 5 bases and J by 0 bases, and 11 bases separated the two germline ends. The CDR3 loop spans 15 amino acids. The CDR3 reads CASSPQWSSYNEQFF. CDR3 nucleotides: TGTGCCAGCAGCCCGCAGTGGAGCTCCTACAATGAGCAGTTCTTC.

The chain joins TRBV18 to TRBJ2-2; 7 bases agree with TRBD2. The CDR3 consists of 18 residues. The germline CDR1 and CDR2 sequences are KGHSH and LQKENI. Trimming cost V 5 bases and J 4 bases; bases outside gene matches: 16. This CDR3 is CASSSIQVAGASTGELFF. CDR3 sequence (DNA): TGTGCCAGCTCATCAATTCAGGTTGCGGGAGCAAGCACCGGGGAGCTGTTTTTT.

This clone was seen a handful of times. V and J are TRBV7-9 and TRBJ2-1, with TRBD1 matching 9 bases. Per germline, CDR1 SEHNR and CDR2 FQNEAQ (reference sequence). Trimming at V came to 4 bases and at J to 7 bases, leaving 5 bases not matched to a gene. The CDR3 runs 14 residues. CDR3 DNA sequence: TGTGCCAGCAGCTCCCCCGGGACAGGGAATGAGCAGTTCTTC. This gives the protein CASSSPGTGNEQFF.

Worth noting for this clone: Germline and junction disagree at one end, which may indicate a read error. This chain links TRBV6-6 with TRBJ2-3; D is possibly TRBD1 (6 bases). CDR3 length equals 12 residues. Germline V gene sequence: CDR1 MNHNY, CDR2 SVGAGI (reference sequence). The CDR3: CASSETRGTWNF. The CDR3 DNA reads as TGTGCCAGCAGTGAGACCAGGGGTACCTGGAATTTT.

The rearrangement uses TRBV7-9 and TRBJ2-3; no definite D call. V was shortened by 0 bases and J by 2 bases, with 6 bases between the two germline ends. This CDR3 region has 14 residues. CDR1 SEHNR and CDR2 FQNEAQ come from the germline V gene (reference sequence). This chain's CDR3 is CASSLAGYTDTQYF. The CDR3 DNA follows: TGTGCCAGCAGCTTAGCAGGTTACACAGATACGCAGTATTTT.

The chain has TRBV10-3 and TRBJ1-1; D possibly corresponds to TRBD1 (5 bases). The CDR3 contains 15 residues. Germline V gene sequence: CDR1 ENHRY, CDR2 SYGVKD. The V gene lost 10 bases and the J gene lost 0 bases, with 18 bases spanning the gap. The CDR3 protein is CATRSSGAMNTEAFF. DNA for the CDR3: TGTGCCACCCGTTCTTCCGGGGCCATGAACACTGAAGCTTTCTTT.

V usage is TRBV11-2 and J usage is TRBJ2-7; D may be TRBD1 (5 bases). Trimming stripped 1 base from V and 7 bases from J, with 8 bases between. Germline V gene data show CDR1 as SGHAT and CDR2 as FQNNGV. The CDR3 contains 12 residues. The chain's CDR3 is CASSLAPGEQYF. In nucleotides, the CDR3 is TGTGCCAGCAGCTTAGCCCCAGGGGAGCAGTACTTC.

This chain uses TRBV28 with TRBJ1-5; D is undetermined. This CDR3 has 15 residues. Trimming cost V 7 bases and J 3 bases, with 16 bases left between them. CDR1 and CDR2 from the germline V gene are MDHEN and SYDVKM. CDR3 residues: CASNGFGGLNQPQHF. CDR3 DNA sequence: TGTGCCAGCAACGGATTCGGTGGGCTCAATCAGCCCCAGCATTTT.